This section outlines one T cell receptor beta chain sequence together with its context. The data derive from a study of blood T cell repertoires in COVID-19. The data were produced by immunoSEQ multiplex PCR, yet TCRdb's version contains in-frame clones alone and is incomplete. This table has over 250,000 clones, around 92% appearing once. J was trimmed by 5 bases and V by 1 base; bases with no gene match: 5. Looked up from germline, CDR1 is SGHNT and CDR2 is YENEEA. This CDR3 is 15 amino acids long. The chain links TRBV11-3 to TRBJ2-1, with 7 positions matching TRBD2. This TCR was sampled from a woman in her fifties or sixties who had recovered from COVID-19. Source material: PBMCs or T cells enriched from blood (not recorded which). The CDR3 sequence is CASSLAAGLNNEQFF. CDR3 nucleotide sequence: TGTGCCAGCAGCTTAGCAGCGGGACTCAACAATGAGCAGTTCTTC. Full variable domain (rest looked up from reference TRBV11-3 and TRBJ2-1): EAGVVQSPRYKIIEKKQPVAFWCNPISGHNTLYWYLQNLGQGPELLIRYENEEAVDDSQLPKDRFSAERLKGVDSTLKIQPAELGDSAVYLCASSLAAGLNNEQFFGPGTRLTVL.